This T cell receptor (beta chain) was observed in a study of T cell responses to AZD1222 COVID-19 vaccine. General study findings and limits: Sampling that yielded the repertoires occurred only after the peak T cell response. Among AZD1222 vaccinees, only six or seven were seropositive at baseline.

V was pared by 4 bases and J by 2 bases, with 11 bases between. Germline CDR1 is LGHDT and CDR2 is YNNKEL (reference sequence). This CDR3 has 15 residues. Remarks on this clone: Its antigen is not identified.

The repertoire was sequenced with immunoSEQ multiplex PCR; TCRdb's copy has only in-frame clones and lacks some. The sample holds 95,000 to 110,000 clones, approximately 89% seen once. This material consisted of peripheral blood, taken on day 0 of AZD1222 vaccination. This TCR was recovered from an adult in good health. The chain couples TRBV3-1 (or the pseudogene TRBV3-2) to TRBJ2-2; a weak D match, TRBD2 (6 bases). CDR3 bases: TGTGCCAGCAGCCTCCGGGACTTCAACACCGGGGAGCTGTTTTTT. It specifies CASSLRDFNTGELFF.